The 22 T cell receptor beta chains below come from one sample, sequenced in a study of blood T cell repertoires in COVID-19. Method: immunoSEQ multiplex PCR; TCRdb's copy keeps in-frame clones and lacks some. The data show some 220,000 clones, about 80% seen once. Material: PBMCs or T cells enriched from blood (not recorded which). These receptors were taken from a woman aged 40 to 49 with acute COVID-19.

V usage is TRBV28 and J usage is TRBJ1-5, with D perhaps matching TRBD1 (6 bases). The germline V gene has CDR1 MDHEN and CDR2 SYDVKM. The V end was cut by 6 bases, the J end by 4 bases, with 10 bases between. The CDR3 totals 13 residues. CDR3 sequence: CASRMDRNQPQHF. CDR3 in DNA: TGTGCCAGCAGGATGGACAGAAATCAGCCCCAGCATTTT.

The CDR3 coding sequence is TGTGCCAGCAAGCCGGGGGGGCCTACAGATACGCAGTATTTT. Translation: CASKPGGPTDTQYF. The genes are TRBV6-5 and TRBJ2-3; 8 positions match TRBD2. With V trimmed by 7 bases and J by 3 bases, 6 bases remained unmatched. Germline assignment: CDR1 MNHEY and CDR2 SVGAGI. The CDR3 loop spans 14 amino acids.

CDR3 residues: CASSPPGNTEAFF. The CDR3, as DNA: TGTGCCAGCTCACCACCGGGCAACACTGAAGCTTTCTTT. The chain employs TRBV18 and TRBJ1-1; no definite D call. CDR1 is KGHSH, CDR2 LQKENI, per germline. The CDR3 length is 13 residues. V shed 0 bases and J shed 2 bases, with 4 bases lying between them.

This clone was observed a handful of times. Within the sample, other DNA sequences also encode this same CDR3. The chain links TRBV28 to TRBJ1-4; tentatively, D is TRBD1 (6 bases). CDR3 size: 15 residues. V was trimmed by 2 bases and J by 7 bases, leaving 14 bases between them. In germline, CDR1 is MDHEN, CDR2 SYDVKM. CDR3 nucleotide sequence: TGTGCCAGCAGTTTAATTGGTCAGGGGAGTGAAAAACTGTTTTTT. It is translated as CASSLIGQGSEKLFF.

The table lists this clone with a count of one. The chain combines TRBV5-4 with TRBJ1-4, with D possibly TRBD1 on 6 matching bases. This CDR3 region has 15 residues. Germline lookup yields CDR1 SGHNT and CDR2 YYREEE (reference sequence). V lost 2 bases to trimming and J lost 4 bases, with 12 bases between them. This CDR3 is CASSLGRGSNEKLFF. Written as DNA, the CDR3 is TGTGCCAGCAGCTTAGGGAGGGGGAGTAATGAAAAACTGTTTTTT. The entire variable domain, with the rest obtained from reference TRBV5-4 and TRBJ1-4, is as follows: ETGVTQSPTHLIKTRGQQVTLRCSSQSGHNTVSWYQQALGQGPQFIFQYYREEENGRGNFPPRFSGLQFPNYSSELNVNALELDDSALYLCASSLGRGSNEKLFFGSGTQLSVL.

The chain carries TRBV5-4 and TRBJ2-7; TRBD1 aligns across 7 bases. V was clipped by 2 bases and J by 3 bases; unmatched bases: 2. CDR3 length: 13 residues. CDR1 and CDR2 (germline): SGHNT, YYREEE (reference sequence). The CDR3 protein is CASSFPGGYEQYF. The DNA for the CDR3 is TGTGCCAGCAGCTTCCCAGGGGGCTACGAGCAGTACTTC.

Written as DNA, the CDR3 is TGTGCCACCAGCAGAGATCTACTAGCGTACAATGAGCAGTTCTTC. Residues: CATSRDLLAYNEQFF. The rearrangement uses TRBV15 and TRBJ2-1; TRBD2 matches 7 bases. The CDR3 contains 15 residues. V dropped 0 bases and J dropped 4; count of bases not matched to a gene: 3. Germline-derived CDR1 and CDR2 are LNHNV and YYDKDF (reference sequence). Filled out from reference TRBV15 and TRBJ2-1, the complete variable domain reads DAMVIQNPRYQVTQFGKPVTLSCSQTLNHNVMYWYQQKSSQAPKLLFHYYDKDFNNEADTPDNFQSRRPNTSFCFLDIRSPGLGDTAMYLCATSRDLLAYNEQFFGPGTRLTVL.

The chain uses TRBV14 and TRBJ2-4; tentative D call: TRBD2 (6 bases). The germline gives CDR1 SGHDN, CDR2 FVKESK. Between the trimmed V and J ends, which lost 1 base and 4 bases, there was a span of 14 bases. The CDR3 has 16 amino acids. CDR3 in amino acids: CASSQAGGVRKNIQYF. In DNA, the CDR3 is TGTGCCAGCAGCCAAGCCGGGGGAGTCAGGAAAAACATTCAGTACTTC.

J is TRBJ1-4 and V is TRBV6-1; D is perhaps TRBD1 (5 bases). This CDR3 comprises 15 residues. The V gene's germline CDR1 is MNHNS and CDR2 SASEGT. V lost 3 bases, J lost 4 bases, and 12 bases lay in between. CDR3 coding DNA: TGTGCCAGCAGTGACCGGACACCGCGTAATGAAAAACTGTTTTTT. Its protein is CASSDRTPRNEKLFF.

The chain links TRBV21-1 to TRBJ1-1. TRBV21-1 is termed a pseudogene. The CDR3 sequence is 14 residues long. The CDR3 bases are TGTGCCAGCGCCCACACTAGGGTTGGGACTGAAGCTTTCTTT. Its translation is CASAHTRVGTEAFF.

The chain combines TRBV12-3 or TRBV12-4 with TRBJ1-1, with 7 bases fitting TRBD1. V shed 5 bases, J shed 7 bases, and the junction held 7 bases outside the gene matches. This CDR3 is 13 amino acids long. As DNA, the CDR3 is TGTGCCAGCAGTCCGACAGGGATTAGTGAAGCTTTCTTT. Its protein product is CASSPTGISEAFF.

This sequence joins TRBV5-8 and TRBJ1-4; 8 nucleotides line up with TRBD1. V shed 4 bases, J shed 0 bases, and the junction held 5 bases outside the gene matches. The CDR3 is made up of 16 amino acids. The germline gives CDR1 SGHTS, CDR2 YDEGEE. The DNA for the CDR3 is TGTGCCAGCAGCCCCGGGACAGGAGCAACTAATGAAAAACTGTTTTTT. Translated: CASSPGTGATNEKLFF. Complete variable domain (other parts from reference TRBV5-8 and TRBJ1-4): EAGVTQSPTHLIKTRGQQATLRCSPISGHTSVYWYQQALGLGLQFLLWYDEGEERNRGNFPPRFSGRQFPNYSSELNVNALELEDSALYLCASSPGTGATNEKLFFGSGTQLSVL.

This chain joins TRBV6-5 and TRBJ1-3; D unresolved. The germline V and J ends were trimmed by 6 bases and 7 bases, with 10 bases remaining between them. This CDR3 is built from 12 residues. Germline CDR1 reads MNHEY; CDR2 reads SVGAGI. CDR3 region: CASRSRVNTIYF. The CDR3 DNA reads as TGTGCCAGCAGGTCCCGGGTCAACACCATATATTTT.

The chain has TRBV29-1 and TRBJ1-2; D gene ambiguous. Germline V gives CDR1 SQVTM, CDR2 ANQGSEA. V gave up 7 bases and J gave up 1 base, with 13 bases separating them. The CDR3 consists of 13 residues. As DNA, the CDR3 is TGCAGCGCCATGGGCGGGGTTAACTATGGCTACACCTTC. It translates to CSAMGGVNYGYTF.

This chain joins TRBV19 and TRBJ1-2; unclear D gene. The CDR3 is 13 amino acids. Trimming stripped 3 bases from V and 4 bases from J, with 9 bases between. The germline V gene has CDR1 LNHDA and CDR2 SQIVND (reference sequence). As DNA, the CDR3 is TGTGCCAGTAGTATCGGACTGACCTATGGCTACACCTTC. This encodes CASSIGLTYGYTF.

The chain uses TRBV7-2 and TRBJ2-7; 10 bases map to TRBD2. V lost 1 base and J lost 3; bases outside the gene matches: 6. Germline assignment: CDR1 SGHTA and CDR2 FQGNSA. This CDR3 contains 16 residues. The CDR3 DNA reads TGTGCCAGCAGCTTAGATTCTAGCGGGAGTAGCTACGAGCAGTACTTC. This sequence encodes CASSLDSSGSSYEQYF.

The V call is TRBV29-1, the J call TRBJ2-3; TRBD2 matches 9 bases. The CDR3 totals 14 residues. The V gene's germline CDR1 is SQVTM and CDR2 ANQGSEA. Unmatched junction bases numbered 12, after V lost 6 bases and J lost 8 bases. The chain's CDR3 is CSVSLSGGLGTQYF. CDR3 coding DNA: TGCAGCGTCTCACTTAGCGGGGGTTTGGGTACGCAGTATTTT.

This chain links TRBV29-1 with TRBJ1-3; D gene ambiguous. The ends were cut back, 6 bases at V and 3 bases at J, with 15 bases in the middle. The CDR3 consists of 14 residues. Germline V lookup: CDR1 SQVTM, CDR2 ANQGSEA. The CDR3 coding sequence is TGCAGCGTGGCGGGTTCTCGTGGTGGAAACACCATATATTTT. Amino acids: CSVAGSRGGNTIYF.

The J gene is TRBJ1-3, the V gene TRBV5-4, with unresolved D. The CDR3 is made up of 16 amino acids. Germline CDR1 SGHNT, CDR2 YYREEE (reference sequence). V gave up 5 bases and J gave up 0 bases, with 15 bases separating them. CDR3 in amino acids: CASRLAGDSSGNTIYF. CDR3 coding DNA: TGTGCCAGCAGGCTGGCCGGGGATAGCTCTGGAAACACCATATATTTT.

The chain employs TRBV7-9 and TRBJ1-4, with a weak D call TRBD1 (5 bases). The CDR3 has 14 amino acids. Trimming cost V 5 bases and J 3 bases, with 10 bases left between them. Germline V gene data show CDR1 as SEHNR and CDR2 as FQNEAQ (reference sequence). The CDR3 here is CASSRTGPNEKLFF. The CDR3 coding sequence is TGTGCCAGCAGCCGTACAGGTCCTAATGAAAAACTGTTTTTT.

The rearrangement links TRBV4-1 to TRBJ1-2, with D possibly TRBD1 on 6 matching bases. Trimming took off 3 bases at V and 4 bases at J, with 18 bases between the two ends. CDR1 is MGHRA and CDR2 is YSYEKL in the germline V gene. CDR3 length: 16 amino acids. CDR3: CASSQTQTRGTYGYTF. The CDR3 DNA reads as TGCGCCAGCAGCCAGACCCAGACCAGGGGTACCTATGGCTACACCTTC.

This chain connects TRBV6-5 to TRBJ1-2; D is unclear. Between the trimmed V and J ends, which lost 6 bases and 5 bases, there was a span of 10 bases. Germline V lookup: CDR1 MNHEY, CDR2 SVGAGI. The CDR3 runs to 12 residues. In DNA form, the CDR3 reads TGTGCCAGCAGCGGCGGCCCGTATGGCTACACCTTC. Protein product: CASSGGPYGYTF.